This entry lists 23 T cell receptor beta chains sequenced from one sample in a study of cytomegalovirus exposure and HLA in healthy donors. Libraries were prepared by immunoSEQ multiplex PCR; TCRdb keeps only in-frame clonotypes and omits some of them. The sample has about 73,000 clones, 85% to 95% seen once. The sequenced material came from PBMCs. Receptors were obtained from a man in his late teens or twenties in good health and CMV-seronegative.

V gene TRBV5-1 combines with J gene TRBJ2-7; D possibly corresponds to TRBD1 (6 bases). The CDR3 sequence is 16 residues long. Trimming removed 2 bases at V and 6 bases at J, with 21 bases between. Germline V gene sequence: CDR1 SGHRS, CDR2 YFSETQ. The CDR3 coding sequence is TGCGCCAGCAGCTTCGCCACTAACAGGGCTCGAGGCGAGCAGTACTTC. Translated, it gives CASSFATNRARGEQYF.

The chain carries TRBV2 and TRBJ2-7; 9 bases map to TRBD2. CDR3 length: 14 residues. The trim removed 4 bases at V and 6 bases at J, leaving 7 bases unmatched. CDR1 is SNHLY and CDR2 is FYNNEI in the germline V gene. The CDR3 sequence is CASSGLAVLSEQYF. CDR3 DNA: TGTGCCAGCAGTGGACTAGCGGTTCTCTCCGAGCAGTACTTC.

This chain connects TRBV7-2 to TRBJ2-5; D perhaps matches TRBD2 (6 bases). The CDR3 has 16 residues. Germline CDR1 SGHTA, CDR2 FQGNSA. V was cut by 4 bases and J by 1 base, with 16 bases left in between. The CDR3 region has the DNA TGTGCCAGCAGCTCCTTAGCGGTCGGGGGCCAAGAGACCCAGTACTTC. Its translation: CASSSLAVGGQETQYF. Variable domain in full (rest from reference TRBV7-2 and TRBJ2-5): GAGVSQSPSNKVTEKGKDVELRCDPISGHTALYWYRQSLGQGLEFLIYFQGNSAPDKSGLPSDRFSAERTGGSVSTLTIQRTQQEDSAVYLCASSSLAVGGQETQYFGPGTRLLVL.

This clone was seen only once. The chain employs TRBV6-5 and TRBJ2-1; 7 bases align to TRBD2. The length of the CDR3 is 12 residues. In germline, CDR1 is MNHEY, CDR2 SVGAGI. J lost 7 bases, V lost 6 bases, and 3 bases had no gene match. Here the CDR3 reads CASRSGGNEQFF. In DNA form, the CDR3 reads TGTGCCAGCAGGTCGGGAGGAAATGAGCAGTTCTTC.

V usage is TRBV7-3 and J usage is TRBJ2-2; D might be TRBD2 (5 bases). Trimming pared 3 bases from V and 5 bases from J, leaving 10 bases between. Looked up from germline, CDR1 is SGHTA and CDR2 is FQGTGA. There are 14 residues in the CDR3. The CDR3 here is CASSFEGLTGELFF. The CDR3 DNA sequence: TGTGCCAGCAGCTTTGAGGGTTTGACCGGGGAGCTGTTTTTT.

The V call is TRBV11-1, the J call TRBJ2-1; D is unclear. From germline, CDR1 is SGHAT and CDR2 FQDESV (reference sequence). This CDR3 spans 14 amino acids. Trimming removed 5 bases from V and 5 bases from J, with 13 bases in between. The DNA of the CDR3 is TGTGCCAGCAGCCCCGGCGGATTTCACAATGAGCAGTTCTTC. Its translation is CASSPGGFHNEQFF.

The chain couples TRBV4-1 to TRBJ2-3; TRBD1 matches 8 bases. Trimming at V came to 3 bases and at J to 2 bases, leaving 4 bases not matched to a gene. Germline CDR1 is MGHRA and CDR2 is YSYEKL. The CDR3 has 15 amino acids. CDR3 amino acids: CASSHGQGITDTQYF. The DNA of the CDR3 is TGCGCCAGCAGCCACGGACAGGGTATCACAGATACGCAGTATTTT.

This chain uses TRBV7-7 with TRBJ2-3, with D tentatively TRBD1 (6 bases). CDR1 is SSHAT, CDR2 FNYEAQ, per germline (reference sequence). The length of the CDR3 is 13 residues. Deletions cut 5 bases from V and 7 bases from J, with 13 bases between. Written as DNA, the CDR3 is TGTGCCAGCAGCATTGGGGGCAGAAATACGCAGTATTTT. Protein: CASSIGGRNTQYF.

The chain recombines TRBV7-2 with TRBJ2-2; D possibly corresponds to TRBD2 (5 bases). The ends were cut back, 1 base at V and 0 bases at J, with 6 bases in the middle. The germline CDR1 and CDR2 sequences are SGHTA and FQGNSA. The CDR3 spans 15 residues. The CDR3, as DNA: TGTGCCAGCAGCTTAGAGGACTCGAACACCGGGGAGCTGTTTTTT. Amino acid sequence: CASSLEDSNTGELFF.

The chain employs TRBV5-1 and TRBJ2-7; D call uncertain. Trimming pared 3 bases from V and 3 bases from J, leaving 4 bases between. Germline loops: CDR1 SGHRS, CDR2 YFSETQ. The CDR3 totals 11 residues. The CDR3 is CASSSYYEQYF. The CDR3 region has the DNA TGCGCCAGCAGCTCGTACTACGAGCAGTACTTC.

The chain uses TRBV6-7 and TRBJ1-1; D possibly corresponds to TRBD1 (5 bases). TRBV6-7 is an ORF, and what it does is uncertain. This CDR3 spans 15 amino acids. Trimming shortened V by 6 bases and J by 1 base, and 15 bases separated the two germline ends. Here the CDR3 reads CASRDLTGGNTEAFF. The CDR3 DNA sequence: TGTGCCAGCAGAGATTTAACGGGGGGGAACACTGAAGCTTTCTTT.

CDR3 DNA: TGTGCCAGCAGCGTAGAGGAGGACCACACCATATATTTT. The encoded protein is CASSVEEDHTIYF. The gene calls are TRBV9 and TRBJ1-3; D call uncertain. The CDR3 extends over 13 amino acids. Germline V gene lookup returns CDR1 SGDLS and CDR2 YYNGEE. V was trimmed by 0 bases and J by 8 bases, leaving 9 bases between them.

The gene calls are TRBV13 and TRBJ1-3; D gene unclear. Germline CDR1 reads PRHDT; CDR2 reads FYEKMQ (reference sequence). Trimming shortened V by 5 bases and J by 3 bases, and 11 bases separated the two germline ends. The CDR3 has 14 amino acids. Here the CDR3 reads CASSQAGFGNTIYF. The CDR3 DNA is TGTGCCAGCAGCCAGGCGGGTTTTGGAAACACCATATATTTT.

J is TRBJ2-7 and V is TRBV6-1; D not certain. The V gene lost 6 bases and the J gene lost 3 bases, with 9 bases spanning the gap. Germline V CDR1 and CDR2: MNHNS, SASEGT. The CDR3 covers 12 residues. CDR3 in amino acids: CASRPTVYEQYF. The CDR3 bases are TGTGCCAGCAGACCTACAGTCTACGAGCAGTACTTC.

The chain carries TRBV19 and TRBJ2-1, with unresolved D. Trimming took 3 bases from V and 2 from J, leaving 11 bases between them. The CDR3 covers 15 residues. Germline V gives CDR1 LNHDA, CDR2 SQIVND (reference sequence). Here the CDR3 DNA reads TGTGCCAGTAGTATTGGCCCGAACCCCTACAATGAGCAGTTCTTC. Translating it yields CASSIGPNPYNEQFF. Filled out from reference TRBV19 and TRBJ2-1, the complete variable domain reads DGGITQSPKYLFRKEGQNVTLSCEQNLNHDAMYWYRQDPGQGLRLIYYSQIVNDFQKGDIAEGYSVSREKKESFPLTVTSAQKNPTAFYLCASSIGPNPYNEQFFGPGTRLTVL.

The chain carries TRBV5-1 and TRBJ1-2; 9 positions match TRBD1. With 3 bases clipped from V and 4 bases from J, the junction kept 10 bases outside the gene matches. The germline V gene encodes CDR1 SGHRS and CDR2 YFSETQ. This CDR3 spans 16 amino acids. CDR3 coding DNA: TGCGCCAGCAGCTCGCCGCGACAGGGGGTCTCCTATGGCTACACCTTC. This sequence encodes CASSSPRQGVSYGYTF.

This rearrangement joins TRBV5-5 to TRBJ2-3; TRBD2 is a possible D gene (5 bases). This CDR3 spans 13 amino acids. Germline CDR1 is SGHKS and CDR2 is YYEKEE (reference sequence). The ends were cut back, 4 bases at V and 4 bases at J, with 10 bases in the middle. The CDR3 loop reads CASSHLSADTQYF. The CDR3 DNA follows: TGTGCCAGCAGCCACCTTAGCGCAGATACGCAGTATTTT.

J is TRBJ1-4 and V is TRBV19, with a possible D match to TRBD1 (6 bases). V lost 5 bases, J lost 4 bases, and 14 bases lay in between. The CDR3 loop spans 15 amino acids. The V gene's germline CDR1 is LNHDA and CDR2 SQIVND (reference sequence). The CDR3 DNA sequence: TGTGCCAGTAGTTTTGGACAGCTGAATAATGAAAAACTGTTTTTT. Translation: CASSFGQLNNEKLFF.

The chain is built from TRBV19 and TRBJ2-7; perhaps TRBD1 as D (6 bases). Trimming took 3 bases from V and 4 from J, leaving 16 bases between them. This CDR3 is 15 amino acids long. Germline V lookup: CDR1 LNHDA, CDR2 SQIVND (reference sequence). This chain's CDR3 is CASSITGPNNYEQYF. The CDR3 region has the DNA TGTGCCAGTAGTATTACAGGGCCGAATAATTACGAGCAGTACTTC.

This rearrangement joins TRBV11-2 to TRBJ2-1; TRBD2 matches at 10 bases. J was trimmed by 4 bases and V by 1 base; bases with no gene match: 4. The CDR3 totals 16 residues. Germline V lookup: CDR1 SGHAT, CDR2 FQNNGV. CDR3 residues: CASSLASSGGYNEQFF. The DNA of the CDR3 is TGTGCCAGCAGCTTAGCATCTAGCGGGGGATACAATGAGCAGTTCTTC.

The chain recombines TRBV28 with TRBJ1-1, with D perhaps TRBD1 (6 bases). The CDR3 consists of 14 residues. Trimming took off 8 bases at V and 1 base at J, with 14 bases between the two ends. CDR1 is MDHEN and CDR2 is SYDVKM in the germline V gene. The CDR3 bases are TGTGCCAGCGCCGCCGGACAGACGAACACTGAAGCTTTCTTT. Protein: CASAAGQTNTEAFF.

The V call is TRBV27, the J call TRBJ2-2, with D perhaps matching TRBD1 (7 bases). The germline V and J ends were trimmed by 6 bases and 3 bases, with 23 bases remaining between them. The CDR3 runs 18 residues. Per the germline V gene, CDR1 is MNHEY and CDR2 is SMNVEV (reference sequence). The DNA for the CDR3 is TGTGCCAGCAGCCGCGGGGCCCACGACAGGGCTCACACCGGGGAGCTGTTTTTT. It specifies CASSRGAHDRAHTGELFF.

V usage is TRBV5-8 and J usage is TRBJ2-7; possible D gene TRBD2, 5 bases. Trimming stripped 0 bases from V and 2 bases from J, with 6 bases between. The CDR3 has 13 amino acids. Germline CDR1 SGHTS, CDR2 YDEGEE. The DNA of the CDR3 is TGTGCCAGCAGCTTGGCGGGGACCTACGAGCAGTACTTC. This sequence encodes CASSLAGTYEQYF.